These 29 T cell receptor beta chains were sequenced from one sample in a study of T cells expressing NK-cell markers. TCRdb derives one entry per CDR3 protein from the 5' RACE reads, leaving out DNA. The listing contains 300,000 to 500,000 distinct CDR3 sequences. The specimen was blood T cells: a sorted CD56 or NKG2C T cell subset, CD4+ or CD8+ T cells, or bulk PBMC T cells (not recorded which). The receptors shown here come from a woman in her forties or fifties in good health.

CDR3 in amino acids: CASSSSGSGYTDTQYF. The rearrangement joins TRBV11-2 to TRBJ2-3; there is no DNA to check the TCRdb D call of TRBD2. The length of the CDR3 is 16 residues. The germline V gene has CDR1 SGHAT and CDR2 FQNNGV. The variable domain in full, with the rest retrieved from reference TRBV11-2 and TRBJ2-3, is EAGVAQSPRYKIIEKRQSVAFWCNPISGHATLYWYQQILGQGPKLLIQFQNNGVVDDSQLPKDRFSAERLKGVDSTLKIQPAKLEDSAVYLCASSSSGSGYTDTQYFGPGTRLTVL.

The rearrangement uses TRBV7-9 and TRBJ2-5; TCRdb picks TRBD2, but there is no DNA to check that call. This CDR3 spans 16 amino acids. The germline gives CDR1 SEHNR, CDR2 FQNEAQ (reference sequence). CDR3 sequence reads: CASSLETSGPQETQYF. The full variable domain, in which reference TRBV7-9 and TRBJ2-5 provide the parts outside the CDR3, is DTGVSQNPRHKITKRGQNVTFRCDPISEHNRLYWYRQTLGQGPEFLTYFQNEAQLEKSRLLSDRFSAERPKGSFSTLEIQRTEQGDSAMYLCASSLETSGPQETQYFGPGTRLLVL.

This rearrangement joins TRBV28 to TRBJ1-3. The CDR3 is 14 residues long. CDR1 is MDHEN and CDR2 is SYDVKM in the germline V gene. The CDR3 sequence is CASGRKRMGNTIYF.

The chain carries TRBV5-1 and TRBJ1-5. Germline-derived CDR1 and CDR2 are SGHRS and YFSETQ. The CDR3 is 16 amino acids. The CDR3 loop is CASSPVGGEGNQPQHF.

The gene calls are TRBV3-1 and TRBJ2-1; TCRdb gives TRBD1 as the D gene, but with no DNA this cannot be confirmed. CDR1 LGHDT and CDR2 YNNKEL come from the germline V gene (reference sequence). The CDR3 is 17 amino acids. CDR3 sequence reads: CASSQGWGGASYNEQFF.

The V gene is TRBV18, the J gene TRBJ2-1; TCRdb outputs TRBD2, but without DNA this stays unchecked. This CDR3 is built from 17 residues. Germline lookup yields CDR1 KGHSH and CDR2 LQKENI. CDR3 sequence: CASSPLTSVKTYNEQFF.

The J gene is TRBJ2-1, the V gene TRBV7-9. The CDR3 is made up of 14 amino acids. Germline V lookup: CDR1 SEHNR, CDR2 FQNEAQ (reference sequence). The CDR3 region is CASSDVVIYNEQFF.

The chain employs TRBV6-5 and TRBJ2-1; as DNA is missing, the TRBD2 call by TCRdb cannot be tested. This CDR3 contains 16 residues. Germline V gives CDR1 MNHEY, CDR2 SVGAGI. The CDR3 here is CASRRLQGTKINEQFF.

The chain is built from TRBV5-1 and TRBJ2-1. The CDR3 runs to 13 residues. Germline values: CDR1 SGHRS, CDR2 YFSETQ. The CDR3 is CASCDPSYNEQFF.

CDR3 region: CASSHSQAGGYTF. The chain links TRBV4-1 to TRBJ1-2; the D call from TCRdb, TRBD1, cannot be confirmed without DNA. This CDR3 is built from 13 residues. The germline CDR1 and CDR2 sequences are MGHRA and YSYEKL.

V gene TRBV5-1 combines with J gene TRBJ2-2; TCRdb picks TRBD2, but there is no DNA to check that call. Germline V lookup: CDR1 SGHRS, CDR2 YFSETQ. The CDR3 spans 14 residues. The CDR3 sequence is CASRASAGTGELFF.

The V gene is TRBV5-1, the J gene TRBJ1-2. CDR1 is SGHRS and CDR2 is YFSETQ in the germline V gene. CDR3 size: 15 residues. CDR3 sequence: CASSLVALEDYGYTF.

The CDR3 reads CASSYRQSGDTQYF. The V gene is TRBV6-5, the J gene TRBJ2-3. The CDR3 runs to 14 residues. The V gene's germline CDR1 is MNHEY and CDR2 SVGAGI.

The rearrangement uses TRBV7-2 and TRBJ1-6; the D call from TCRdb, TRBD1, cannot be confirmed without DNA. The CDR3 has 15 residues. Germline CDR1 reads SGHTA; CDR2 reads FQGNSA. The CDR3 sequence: CASTPRPVNNSPLHF.

The CDR3 sequence: CAWRGRGAYSYEQYF. The genes are TRBV30 and TRBJ2-7; TCRdb's D gene call, TRBD1, goes unchecked for lack of DNA. Looked up from germline, CDR1 is GTSNPN and CDR2 is SVGIG (reference sequence). The CDR3 spans 15 residues.

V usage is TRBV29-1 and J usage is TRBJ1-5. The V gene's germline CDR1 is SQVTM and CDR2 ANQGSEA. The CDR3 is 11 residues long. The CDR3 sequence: CSVEDREAQHF.

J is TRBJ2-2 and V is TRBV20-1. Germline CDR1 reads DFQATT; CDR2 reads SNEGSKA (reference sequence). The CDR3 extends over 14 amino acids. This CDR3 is CSASVLSGTGELFF.

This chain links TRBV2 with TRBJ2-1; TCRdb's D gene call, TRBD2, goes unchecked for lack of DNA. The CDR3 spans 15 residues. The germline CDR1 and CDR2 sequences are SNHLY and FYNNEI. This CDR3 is CASSALAGVSGEQFF.

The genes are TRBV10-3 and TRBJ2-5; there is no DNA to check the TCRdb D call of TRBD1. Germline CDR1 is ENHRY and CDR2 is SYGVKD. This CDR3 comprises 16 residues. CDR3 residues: CAISEGLTGNQETQYF.

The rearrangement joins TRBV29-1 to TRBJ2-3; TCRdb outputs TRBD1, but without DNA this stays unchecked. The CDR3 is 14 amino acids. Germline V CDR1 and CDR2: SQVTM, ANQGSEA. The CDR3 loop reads CSVDGPGHTDTQYF.

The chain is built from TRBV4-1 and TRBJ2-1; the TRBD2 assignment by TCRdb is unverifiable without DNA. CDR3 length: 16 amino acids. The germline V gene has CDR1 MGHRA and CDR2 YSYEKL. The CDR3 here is CASSQSAVSSYNEQFF.

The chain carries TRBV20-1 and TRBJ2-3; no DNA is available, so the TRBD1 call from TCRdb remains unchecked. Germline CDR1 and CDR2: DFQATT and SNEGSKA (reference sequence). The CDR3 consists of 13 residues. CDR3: CSASTGVIDTQYF.

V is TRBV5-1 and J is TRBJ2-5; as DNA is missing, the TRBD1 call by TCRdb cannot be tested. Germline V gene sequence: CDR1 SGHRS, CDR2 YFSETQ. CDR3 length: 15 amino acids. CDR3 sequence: CASSQTGGYTETQYF.

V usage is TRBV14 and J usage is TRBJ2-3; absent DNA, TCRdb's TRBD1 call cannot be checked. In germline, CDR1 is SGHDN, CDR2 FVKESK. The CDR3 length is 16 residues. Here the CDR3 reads CASSPIQGAPTDTQYF.

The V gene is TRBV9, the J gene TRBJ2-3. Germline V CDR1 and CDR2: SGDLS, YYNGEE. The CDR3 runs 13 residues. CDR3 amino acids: CASSGEDTDTQYF.

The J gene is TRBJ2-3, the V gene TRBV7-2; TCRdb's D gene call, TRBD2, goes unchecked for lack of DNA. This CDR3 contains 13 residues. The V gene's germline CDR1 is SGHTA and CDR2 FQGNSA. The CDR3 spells CASSRPPTDTQYF.

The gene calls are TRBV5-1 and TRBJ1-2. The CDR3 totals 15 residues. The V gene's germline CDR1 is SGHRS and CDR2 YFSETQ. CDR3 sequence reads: CASSLGLGVNYGYTF. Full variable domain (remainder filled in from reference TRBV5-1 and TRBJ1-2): KAGVTQTPRYLIKTRGQQVTLSCSPISGHRSVSWYQQTPGQGLQFLFEYFSETQRNKGNFPGRFSGRQFSNSRSEMNVSTLELGDSALYLCASSLGLGVNYGYTFGSGTRLTVV.

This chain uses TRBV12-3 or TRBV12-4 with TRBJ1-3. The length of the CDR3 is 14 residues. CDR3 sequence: CATTTGASGNTIYF.

The CDR3 loop reads CASSQAGTSFIDRETQYF. This chain connects TRBV4-1 to TRBJ2-5; TCRdb proposes TRBD2, but this gene call is untestable without DNA. Germline-derived CDR1 and CDR2 are MGHRA and YSYEKL. This CDR3 contains 18 residues.